This T cell receptor (beta chain) came from a study of T cells after yellow fever vaccination. Study-level background: Low-cell-number fractions underwent preparation using SMART-Seq v4 Ultra Low Input. Study-wide results and limits: Clones that expanded after primary vaccination mostly reappeared after the booster (around 96% CD4, about 91% CD8).

This CDR3 comprises 12 residues. The V end lost 6 bases, the J end lost 3 bases, and 9 bases lay between the germline ends. Germline values: CDR1 MNHNS, CDR2 SASEGT. TCRdb independently ran MiXCR on the 5' RACE reads; one entry per CDR3 protein. The sample contains a few hundred thousand distinct CDR3 sequences, approximately 3.8% of which appear only once. This clonotype was detected ten times or more. Its antigen is not known. The source material was PBMCs, sampled on the day of the yellow fever booster vaccination. This receptor was taken from a man aged 18-30 years who received the YFV17D yellow fever vaccine. The chain uses TRBV6-1 and TRBJ2-7; D gene unclear. Here the CDR3 reads CASSFLDYEQYV. For the CDR3, the DNA is TGTGCCAGCAGCTTCCTGGACTACGAGCAGTACGTC.